What follows are 2 T cell receptor beta chains derived from one specimen sequenced in a study of blood T cell repertoires in COVID-19. Sequencing was performed with immunoSEQ multiplex PCR; in TCRdb, only in-frame clones are kept and a portion is missing. The data show around 70,000 clones, roughly 84% seen once. Sequencing used peripheral blood. The receptors derive from a woman in her late teens or twenties with acute or convalescent COVID-19.

With respect to this clone: Other nucleotide sequences from this sample produce the same CDR3. The chain links TRBV6-5 to TRBJ2-7; no reliable D call. Germline V gene sequence: CDR1 MNHEY, CDR2 SVGAGI. CDR3 length equals 14 residues. Trimming left V 2 bases short and J 0 bases short, with 8 bases between. CDR3 in amino acids: CASSYRGNSYEQYF. The CDR3 region has the DNA TGTGCCAGCAGTTACCGTGGCAACTCCTACGAGCAGTACTTC.

This clone appeared a single time. The chain links TRBV7-8 to TRBJ2-3, with D maybe TRBD2 (6 bases). Trimming stripped 2 bases from V and 4 bases from J, with 16 bases between. CDR1 is SGHVS and CDR2 is FQNEAQ in the germline V gene. The CDR3 length is 16 residues. CDR3 nucleotide sequence: TGTGCCAGCAGCTTAAAGCGGGTAACTTGGGCAGATACGCAGTATTTT. Residues: CASSLKRVTWADTQYF.